These 5 T cell receptor beta chains share one sample of origin, sequenced in a study of blood T cell repertoires in COVID-19. Assay: immunoSEQ multiplex PCR; the TCRdb copy retains only in-frame clones and omits some. The sample includes 300,000 to 350,000 clones, 75% to 95% of them seen just once. Material: peripheral blood. These receptors were collected from a woman aged 25 to 39 with COVID-19, enrolled during active disease.

The gene calls are TRBV5-8 and TRBJ2-3; D possibly corresponds to TRBD2 (5 bases). V dropped 2 bases and J dropped 0 bases, with 7 bases sitting between them. In germline, CDR1 is SGHTS, CDR2 YDEGEE. The CDR3 extends over 14 amino acids. The DNA for the CDR3 is TGTGCCAGCAGCTTTGGCGGGAGCACAGATACGCAGTATTTT. Translating gives CASSFGGSTDTQYF.

CDR3 protein: CASSVAPGRDYGKFF. DNA of the CDR3: TGTGCCAGCAGTGTCGCCCCGGGTCGTGACTACGGGAAGTTCTTC. The chain has TRBV25-1 and TRBJ2-1; TRBD2 is a possible D gene (5 bases). The germline V gene has CDR1 MGHDK and CDR2 SYGVNS. The CDR3 is 15 residues long. The V end lost 4 bases, the J end lost 14 bases, and 24 bases lay between the germline ends.

The CDR3 loop is CASSPLSDTQYF. The CDR3 coding sequence is TGTGCCAGCAGCCCCTTATCAGATACGCAGTATTTT. The gene calls are TRBV27 and TRBJ2-3; D ambiguous. The CDR3 runs 12 residues. Deletions cut 6 bases from V and 4 bases from J, with 8 bases between. Germline-derived CDR1 and CDR2 are MNHEY and SMNVEV (reference sequence).

The J gene is TRBJ2-1, the V gene TRBV6-5, with D possibly TRBD1 on 6 matching bases. With 8 bases removed from V and 0 bases from J, the gap between germline ends came to 11 bases. Germline values: CDR1 MNHEY, CDR2 SVGAGI. CDR3 length equals 14 residues. For the CDR3, the DNA is TGTGCCAGCGCCACAGGGAGCTCCTACAATGAGCAGTTCTTC. This encodes CASATGSSYNEQFF.

Comment on this clone: A much larger clone lies one base from this, so it may be a read error. The V gene is TRBV28, the J gene TRBJ1-1; D unresolved. The V gene lost 3 bases and the J gene lost 1 base, with 3 bases spanning the gap. The germline V gene has CDR1 MDHEN and CDR2 SYDVKM. CDR3 length: 12 residues. The CDR3 loop is CASSFGNTEAFF. CDR3 bases: TGTGCCAGCAGTTTCGGGAACACTGAAGCTTTCTTT.